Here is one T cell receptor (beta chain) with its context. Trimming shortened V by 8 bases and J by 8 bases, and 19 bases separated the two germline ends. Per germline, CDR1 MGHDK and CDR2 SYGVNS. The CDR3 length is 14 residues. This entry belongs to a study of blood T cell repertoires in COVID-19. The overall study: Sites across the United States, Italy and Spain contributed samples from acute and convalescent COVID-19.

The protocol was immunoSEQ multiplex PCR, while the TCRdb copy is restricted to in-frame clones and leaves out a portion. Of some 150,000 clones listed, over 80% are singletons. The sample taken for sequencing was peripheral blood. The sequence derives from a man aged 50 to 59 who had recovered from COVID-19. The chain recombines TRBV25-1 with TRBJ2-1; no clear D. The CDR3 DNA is TGTGCCAGCTGCCCGATAGATGAGAAGTATGAGCAGTTCTTC. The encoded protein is CASCPIDEKYEQFF.